This T cell receptor (beta chain) was retrieved from a study of liver allograft versus peripheral blood T cells. Study details: Comparing T cell receptor repertoires in transplanted livers with those in recipients' peripheral blood was part of the design. Whole-study findings and limits: Reportedly, the T cell receptor repertoires inside liver allografts were not the same as those in peripheral blood.

Trimming cost V 2 bases and J 4 bases, with 8 bases left between them. Germline V gene sequence: CDR1 SGHAT, CDR2 FQNNGV. The length of the CDR3 is 13 residues. This clonotype showed up just a few times. Its antigen is unknown. TCRdb used MiXCR to reprocess the reads, holding one entry per CDR3 protein. The repertoire holds about 7,800 distinct CDR3 sequences, with about a sixth as singletons. This receptor was obtained from a human patient who had a liver transplant. Some T cells may arise from the graft donor. V usage is TRBV11-2 and J usage is TRBJ1-1; tentatively, D is TRBD1 (5 bases). The CDR3, as DNA: TGTGCCAGCAGCTTACTGGGGCTCACTGAAGCTTTCTTT. It specifies CASSLLGLTEAFF.